Listed below are T cell receptor beta chains from one sample, sequenced in a study of CD4 T cells in relation to SARS-CoV-2 and coronaviruses. Antigens for these TCRs are unknown. Clones were read by immunoSEQ multiplex PCR, and TCRdb kept only the in-frame ones, dropping some. The sample consists of 37,000 or so clones, more than 70% of them appearing once. Sequenced material: naive CD4+ T cells from PBMCs, cultured in vitro. The receptor source for this set is an adult with COVID-19. Both conserved end residues are part of each CDR3. The D gene is left open where the match is weak.

TRBV3-1/TRBV3-2	TRBJ2-5	TRBD2	TGTGCCACCAAGGGGAGGCAAGGGGGTAGCGGGAGCAGGGGGACCCAGTACTTC	CATKGRQGGSGSRGTQYF
TRBV28	TRBJ1-4	NA	TGTGCCAGCAGCGCTCCAACAGGGTCGGGAGAAAAACTGTTTTTT	CASSAPTGSGEKLFF
TRBV7-9	TRBJ2-5	NA	TGTGCCAGCCGGATTGGCGGGGTGGAGACCCAGTACTTC	CASRIGGVETQYF
TRBV18	TRBJ1-6	NA	TGTGCCAGCTCACCATCGTCCGACAGCTCTTTTTCACCCCTCCACTTT	CASSPSSDSSFSPLHF
TRBV5-4	TRBJ2-1	TRBD2	TGTGCCAGCAGCCCACCGGGACTAGCGGGAGACAATGAGCAGTTCTTC	CASSPPGLAGDNEQFF
TRBV11-3	TRBJ2-3	TRBD2	TGTGCCAGCAGCATAGGGACTAGCCGGGGGGATACGCAGTATTTT	CASSIGTSRGDTQYF
TRBV28	TRBJ1-2	NA	TGTGCCAGCAGTCCCGGAGGGGCTCTAAACTATGGCTACACCTTC	CASSPGGALNYGYTF
TRBV18	TRBJ2-2	NA	TGTGCCAGCTCACCAAACCAGGCCATACACACCGGGGAGCTGTTTTTT	CASSPNQAIHTGELFF
TRBV6-1	TRBJ1-4	NA	TGTGCCAGCAGTGAAGCGCGGGCGGCTAATGAAAAACTGTTTTTT	CASSEARAANEKLFF
TRBV7-2	TRBJ2-7	NA	TGTGCCAGCAGCTCCGCTATTCGGAGCGGGCCTTACGAGCAGTACTTC	CASSSAIRSGPYEQYF
TRBV19	TRBJ2-1	NA	TGTGCCAGTAGACTCCTACAGGGATCGGGCGATGAGCAGTTCTTC	CASRLLQGSGDEQFF
TRBV7-9	TRBJ2-5	NA	TGTGCCAGCAGCTTATCGTCCCGGGGGTATCAAGAGACCCAGTACTTC	CASSLSSRGYQETQYF
TRBV4-2	TRBJ2-5	TRBD1	TGTGCCAGCAGCCAGGCCTACAGGGGTGCGGAGACCCAGTACTTC	CASSQAYRGAETQYF
TRBV6-5	TRBJ2-2	NA	TGTGCCAGCTATAGCACCGGGGAGCTGTTTTTT	CASYSTGELFF
TRBV2	TRBJ1-6	NA	TGTGCCAGCAGTGTAGAAGCTTCACCCCTCCACTTT	CASSVEASPLHF
TRBV5-6	TRBJ2-1	NA	TGTGCCAGCAGCCCAAGCCGCAGGGCGAGCGGGCAGTTCTTC	CASSPSRRASGQFF
TRBV20-1	TRBJ2-3	NA	TGCAGTGCTGCCCGGGACTGGACGCAGTATTTT	CSAARDWTQYF
TRBV20-1	TRBJ2-7	NA	TGCAGTGCTCCCAGGGGTTACGAGCAGTACTTC	CSAPRGYEQYF
TRBV5-1	TRBJ2-7	NA	TGCGCCAGCAGCTTGGGCGGGGTGGACAACGAGCAGTACTTC	CASSLGGVDNEQYF
TRBV28	TRBJ2-4	TRBD2	TGTGCCAGCAGTCGAACCCGTATAGCGGGAGTAGCCAAAAACATTCAGTACTTC	CASSRTRIAGVAKNIQYF
TRBV2	TRBJ2-7	NA	TGTGCCAGCAGTCCCGGAGGGAGAGGGTACGAGCAGTACTTC	CASSPGGRGYEQYF
TRBV5-1	TRBJ2-1	TRBD2	TGCGCCAGCAGCTTGACTAGCGGGAGCTCCTACAATGAGCAGTTCTTC	CASSLTSGSSYNEQFF
TRBV7-9	TRBJ2-7	NA	TGTGCCAGCAGCTTAACGCAGGGTCTTACCTACGAGCAGTACTTC	CASSLTQGLTYEQYF
TRBV15	TRBJ2-3	NA	TGTGCCACCAGCCCTCGACTAGTTCTTGATACGCAGTATTTT	CATSPRLVLDTQYF
TRBV6-5	TRBJ2-3	NA	TGTGCCAGCAGTTATGGTCTTAGCACAGATACGCAGTATTTT	CASSYGLSTDTQYF
TRBV13	TRBJ2-7	NA	TGTGCCAGCAGCTTCCCAGGGCACTACGAGCAGTACTTC	CASSFPGHYEQYF
TRBV18	TRBJ2-7	NA	TGTGCCAGCTCACCGTTTGCGTTGATCGGGAAGAGCTCCTACGAGCAGTACTTC	CASSPFALIGKSSYEQYF
TRBV10-2	TRBJ1-2	NA	TGCGCCAGCAGTGAGTCAGGGAGGGGATATGGCTACACCTTC	CASSESGRGYGYTF
TRBV18	TRBJ1-1	NA	TGTGCCAGCTCACCAAATCCCGGGGCCACTGAAGCTTTCTTT	CASSPNPGATEAFF
TRBV5-6	TRBJ2-3	NA	TGTGCCAGCAGCCCCTCGGGGGATACGCAGTATTTT	CASSPSGDTQYF